The 14 T cell receptor beta chains reported below all come from one sample, sequenced in a study of cytomegalovirus exposure and HLA in healthy donors. The study ran its PCR with 60 Vbeta and 13 Jbeta primers. Measured with immunoSEQ multiplex PCR; TCRdb has only the in-frame clones, and not every one. Of under 200,000 clones in the sample, around 77% were seen once. The source material was PBMCs. The receptor source for this set is a man between 40 and 49 years old in good health and CMV-seronegative.

V usage is TRBV5-4 and J usage is TRBJ2-7; the match to TRBD1 covers 9 bases. The length of the CDR3 is 14 residues. Trimming removed 3 bases from V and 1 base from J; junction bases left unmatched: 2. Germline CDR1 SGHNT, CDR2 YYREEE (reference sequence). The CDR3 bases are TGTGCCAGCAGCTCCGACAGGGGGTCCTACGAGCAGTACGTC. It yields the protein CASSSDRGSYEQYV.

There are a few counts of this clone. The chain recombines TRBV9 with TRBJ2-7; maybe TRBD1 (6 bases). Trimming shortened V by 0 bases and J by 3 bases, and 10 bases separated the two germline ends. Germline CDR1 reads SGDLS; CDR2 reads YYNGEE. The CDR3 has 14 amino acids. The CDR3 sequence: CASSVGGTNYEQYF. CDR3 sequence (DNA): TGTGCCAGCAGCGTAGGGGGGACAAACTACGAGCAGTACTTC.

V gene TRBV7-9 combines with J gene TRBJ2-2; D not certain. CDR3 length equals 15 residues. The germline V gene encodes CDR1 SEHNR and CDR2 FQNEAQ (reference sequence). V lost 4 bases and J 0 bases, leaving 9 bases between the germline ends. In DNA, the CDR3 is TGTGCCAGCAGCTCCACCACTCCGAACACCGGGGAGCTGTTTTTT. It encodes CASSSTTPNTGELFF.

The rearrangement uses TRBV10-2 and TRBJ1-2; no clear D gene. The CDR3 contains 15 residues. The ends were cut back, 6 bases at V and 8 bases at J, with 22 bases in the middle. CDR1 is WSHSY and CDR2 is SAAADI in the germline V gene. The CDR3 sequence: CASRVEGTRRWGYTF. DNA for the CDR3: TGCGCCAGCAGGGTGGAGGGAACGAGGCGATGGGGCTACACCTTC.

This clone was recorded once. The V call is TRBV6-1, the J call TRBJ1-2, with TRBD1 as a possible D gene (6 bases). The CDR3 has 15 amino acids. Germline CDR1 MNHNS, CDR2 SASEGT. V was clipped by 7 bases and J by 6 bases, with 21 bases between them. The CDR3 reads CASIRRRQVEDGYTF. The DNA for the CDR3 is TGTGCCAGCATAAGGCGAAGACAGGTAGAGGATGGCTACACCTTC.

V is TRBV21-1 and J is TRBJ1-2; the D call TRBD1 from the table was never checked on the DNA. TRBV21-1 is reported as a pseudogene. This CDR3 has 16 residues. The CDR3 region has the DNA TGTGCCAGCAGCGCCTCCGGGACAGGGTTAAAAGTCTACTACACCTTC. The encoded protein is CASSASGTGLKVYYTF.

This clone was detected a few times. The chain uses TRBV11-3 and TRBJ1-1; unclear D gene. With 0 bases removed from V and 4 bases from J, the gap between germline ends came to 6 bases. Per germline, CDR1 SGHNT and CDR2 YENEEA. The CDR3 loop spans 13 amino acids. The CDR3, as DNA: TGTGCCAGCAGCTTAGAAGGCGGCACTGAAGCTTTCTTT. It is translated as CASSLEGGTEAFF.

This clone occurred a few times. This chain uses TRBV7-2 with TRBJ1-1; D may be TRBD1 (5 bases). Between the trimmed V and J ends, which lost 5 bases and 10 bases, there was a span of 14 bases. The CDR3 contains 12 residues. Germline V gene data show CDR1 as SGHTA and CDR2 as FQGNSA. The CDR3: CASSPRGGGAFF. The CDR3 bases are TGTGCCAGCAGCCCCCGCGGGGGGGGAGCTTTCTTT. The full variable domain, its missing parts supplied by reference TRBV7-2 and TRBJ1-1, is GAGVSQSPSNKVTEKGKDVELRCDPISGHTALYWYRQSLGQGLEFLIYFQGNSAPDKSGLPSDRFSAERTGGSVSTLTIQRTQQEDSAVYLCASSPRGGGAFFGQGTRLTVV.

The rearrangement joins TRBV7-6 to TRBJ1-3; possibly TRBD1 for D (6 bases). Germline V gene data show CDR1 as SGHVS and CDR2 as FNYEAQ. CDR3 length: 17 amino acids. Trimming took off 1 base at V and 0 bases at J, with 13 bases between the two ends. CDR3 coding DNA: TGTGCCAGCAGCTTAGTGGCAGGGGCGAACTCTGGAAACACCATATATTTT. This sequence encodes CASSLVAGANSGNTIYF.

The rearrangement links TRBV5-8 to TRBJ1-2; D may be TRBD1 (6 bases). V was trimmed by 0 bases and J by 4 bases, leaving 13 bases between them. This CDR3 has 15 amino acids. Germline V gene lookup returns CDR1 SGHTS and CDR2 YDEGEE. CDR3 nucleotides: TGTGCCAGCAGCTTGGGCGTAGACAGGCGCTATGGCTACACCTTC. This gives the protein CASSLGVDRRYGYTF.

With regard to this clone: One end of the junction is discordant with germline, which a read error may explain. The DNA of the CDR3 is TGTTCCAGCAGCGCCTTGGGACAGACCTTTGGCTACACCTTC. It yields the protein CSSSALGQTFGYTF. The rearrangement links TRBV7-9 to TRBJ1-2; 7 bases line up with TRBD1. The CDR3 has 14 residues. CDR1 and CDR2 (germline): SEHNR, FQNEAQ (reference sequence).

There are a few counts of this clone. V and J are TRBV6-6 and TRBJ1-2; the D gene is possibly TRBD1 (6 bases). Deletions cut 0 bases from V and 1 base from J, with 9 bases between. This CDR3 comprises 15 residues. Per the germline V gene, CDR1 is MNHNY and CDR2 is SVGAGI (reference sequence). CDR3 in amino acids: CASSYSGQINYGYTF. Written as DNA, the CDR3 is TGTGCCAGCAGTTACTCCGGACAGATTAACTATGGCTACACCTTC.

The chain combines TRBV12-5 with TRBJ2-2; 10 nucleotides align to TRBD1. V shed 5 bases and J 6 bases; nucleotides not matched to a gene: 9. The CDR3 contains 16 residues. Germline loops: CDR1 LGHNT, CDR2 FRNRAP. CDR3 sequence reads: CASGLTGQGSAGELFF. CDR3 sequence (DNA): TGTGCTAGTGGTCTTACGGGACAGGGGTCCGCCGGGGAGCTGTTTTTT.

V usage is TRBV5-1 and J usage is TRBJ1-1; 9 bases are shared with TRBD1. Germline CDR1 SGHRS, CDR2 YFSETQ. V lost 6 bases and J lost 10; bases outside the gene matches: 10. The CDR3 is 13 amino acids. The chain's CDR3 is CASTGQGVEGAFF. CDR3 DNA: TGCGCCAGCACGGGACAGGGAGTCGAGGGAGCTTTCTTT.